A single sample is the source of the 25 T cell receptor beta chains below, sequenced in a study of shared clonotypes between healthy human individuals (dated by TCRdb to the early 2020s). The protocol used for the library was the immunoSEQ multiplex PCR assay. TCRdb retrieved this table from immuneACCESS and kept in-frame rearrangements only. Not all clones are present; in checked studies, unresolved V genes account for under half, and no reason is known for the remainder. In all, the sample holds about 490,000 clones, and over 65% of those were seen once. The ten largest clones represent about an eighth of the sample. The specimen was PBMCs. The source of these receptors is a woman between 40 and 50 years old in good health. Some clones in this sample may be carry-over from other donors' samples.

The V and J genes are TRBV15 and TRBJ2-1; possible D gene TRBD2, 5 bases. Germline CDR1 reads LNHNV; CDR2 reads YYDKDF (reference sequence). V was clipped by 0 bases and J by 8 bases, with 14 bases between them. The CDR3 loop spans 15 amino acids. This CDR3 reads CATSRDPLGSDEQFF. The DNA of the CDR3 is TGTGCCACCAGCAGAGACCCACTAGGAAGCGATGAGCAGTTCTTC.

A note on this clone: A much larger clone sits a single nucleotide away, making a read error possible. The chain uses TRBV9 and TRBJ1-1; D ambiguous. Germline V CDR1 and CDR2: SGDLS, YYNGEE. This CDR3 has 15 amino acids. The CDR3 DNA reads TGTGCCAGCAGCGTAGATCCTACAGAGAGCACTGGAGCTTTCTTT. Encoded protein: CASSVDPTESTGAFF.

This clone occurred a few times. The V gene is TRBV7-8, the J gene TRBJ1-1; 9 bases match TRBD1. Germline CDR1 and CDR2: SGHVS and FQNEAQ. This CDR3 region has 15 residues. The junction had 5 bases not matched to a gene; V was cut back by 1 base and J by 5 bases. The CDR3 nucleotides are TGTGCCAGCAGCTTAGGGGGACAGGGAAAGACTGAAGCTTTCTTT. It translates to CASSLGGQGKTEAFF.

This clone was picked up a small number of times. Other DNA sequences of this sample code for an identical CDR3. The CDR3 is CASSESAGVHNEQFF. The CDR3 coding sequence is TGTGCCAGCAGTGAATCAGCGGGAGTACACAATGAGCAGTTCTTC. This chain links TRBV6-4 with TRBJ2-1; TRBD2 agrees at 8 bases. The trim removed 3 bases at V and 5 bases at J, leaving 6 bases unmatched. Per germline, CDR1 MRHNA and CDR2 SNTAGT. The CDR3 has 15 amino acids.

V gene TRBV4-2 combines with J gene TRBJ2-6, with TRBD1 matching 9 bases. Germline CDR1 and CDR2: LGHNA and YNFKEQ. CDR3 length: 19 amino acids. Trimming cost V 4 bases and J 2 bases; bases outside gene matches: 12. The chain's CDR3 is CASSPFRDRVITGANVLTF. CDR3 bases: TGTGCCAGCAGCCCCTTCCGGGACAGGGTGATAACTGGGGCCAACGTCCTGACTTTC.

This clone came up many times. Other DNA sequences of this sample code for an identical CDR3. The chain recombines TRBV5-4 with TRBJ1-2, with D perhaps TRBD1 (5 bases). The CDR3 is made up of 13 amino acids. V was cut by 2 bases and J by 7 bases, with 12 bases left in between. Germline V lookup: CDR1 SGHNT, CDR2 YYREEE (reference sequence). The CDR3 DNA sequence: TGTGCCAGCAGCTTTGGGGGGAGGAGTGGCTACACCTTC. Translation gives CASSFGGRSGYTF.

J is TRBJ2-1 and V is TRBV28; 10 bases map to TRBD2. The CDR3 contains 19 residues. Germline loops: CDR1 MDHEN, CDR2 SYDVKM. V lost 5 bases and J lost 4; bases outside the gene matches: 17. The CDR3 protein is CASSQPSTGLASLYNEQFF. CDR3 bases: TGTGCCAGCAGTCAACCAAGCACGGGACTAGCGAGTCTTTACAATGAGCAGTTCTTC.

This chain connects TRBV6-4 to TRBJ1-2, with 7 nucleotides matching TRBD1. CDR3 length: 13 amino acids. The V segment lost 6 bases and the J segment 7 bases; nucleotides outside the gene matches: 8. Germline CDR1 reads MRHNA; CDR2 reads SNTAGT. The CDR3 is CASRNTGEGGYTF. DNA for the CDR3: TGTGCCAGCAGAAACACAGGGGAGGGTGGCTACACCTTC.

This clone was counted a few times. This sequence joins TRBV10-3 and TRBJ2-7; D gene unclear. V lost 2 bases and J lost 4, with 9 bases in between. Germline assignment: CDR1 ENHRY and CDR2 SYGVKD. This CDR3 is 13 amino acids long. CDR3 sequence: CAISEQATYEQYF. Written as DNA, the CDR3 is TGTGCCATCAGTGAGCAGGCGACGTACGAGCAGTACTTC.

This clone was counted at least ten times. The likely explanation is a read error, given a far larger clone one base away. Within the sample, other DNA sequences also encode this same CDR3. The chain joins TRBV29-1 to TRBJ1-2; no firm D call. The germline gives CDR1 SQVTM, CDR2 ANQGSEA. The V end lost 7 bases, the J end lost 2 bases, and 8 bases lay between the germline ends. The CDR3 loop spans 11 amino acids. The CDR3 DNA reads TGCAGCGAGCCCTCAAACTATGGCTACACCTTC. Amino acids: CSEPSNYGYTF.

The V and J genes are TRBV6-1 and TRBJ2-5; TRBD2 is a possible D gene (6 bases). The CDR3 has 15 amino acids. Germline CDR1 is MNHNS and CDR2 is SASEGT. V was clipped by 6 bases and J by 4 bases, with 18 bases between them. The CDR3 DNA sequence: TGTGCCAGCAGCGCCACGGGAGTAGCTGGAGAGACCCAGTACTTC. It yields the protein CASSATGVAGETQYF.

This clone was seen just once. The V call is TRBV5-6, the J call TRBJ1-3; D not resolved. Per germline, CDR1 SGHDT and CDR2 YYEEEE. This CDR3 region has 16 residues. Trimming cost V 1 base and J 0 bases, with 11 bases left between them. CDR3 sequence: CASSLLARTSGNTIYF. CDR3 coding DNA: TGTGCCAGCAGCTTGTTAGCCAGGACCTCTGGAAACACCATATATTTT.

Comment on this clone: Other DNA sequences in the same sample also yield this CDR3. The rearrangement joins TRBV29-1 to TRBJ2-7, with 10 bases that match TRBD2. The J segment lost 2 bases and the V segment lost 5 bases, leaving 3 bases of the junction unmatched. Germline-derived CDR1 and CDR2 are SQVTM and ANQGSEA. The length of the CDR3 is 13 residues. DNA for the CDR3: TGCAGCGTTAGGACTAGCGGAACCTACGAGCAGTACTTC. It specifies CSVRTSGTYEQYF.

This chain joins TRBV19 and TRBJ2-1, with 10 bases lining up with TRBD2. The CDR3 consists of 15 residues. CDR1 and CDR2 (germline): LNHDA, SQIVND (reference sequence). V was clipped by 5 bases and J by 5 bases; unmatched bases: 6. This CDR3 is CASSLSGRRHNEQFF. The CDR3 DNA follows: TGTGCCAGTAGTCTTAGCGGGAGGAGGCACAATGAGCAGTTCTTC.

The gene calls are TRBV5-1 and TRBJ2-1; D could derive from TRBD1 or TRBD2 (5 bases each). Germline V CDR1 and CDR2: SGHRS, YFSETQ. The CDR3 is 16 residues long. Trimming removed 3 bases from V and 8 bases from J, with 21 bases in between. CDR3 sequence (DNA): TGCGCCAGCAGCTCCAACCGGGGCAGCGCGGGCTATGAGCAGTTCTTC. Its translation: CASSSNRGSAGYEQFF. The full variable domain, rest sourced from reference TRBV5-1 and TRBJ2-1, is KAGVTQTPRYLIKTRGQQVTLSCSPISGHRSVSWYQQTPGQGLQFLFEYFSETQRNKGNFPGRFSGRQFSNSRSEMNVSTLELGDSALYLCASSSNRGSAGYEQFFGPGTRLTVL.

This chain uses TRBV7-9 with TRBJ2-6, with no clear D. Trimming stripped 3 bases from V and 4 bases from J, with 7 bases between. CDR1 is SEHNR and CDR2 is FQNEAQ in the germline V gene (reference sequence). The CDR3 has 14 residues. The CDR3 DNA sequence: TGTGCCAGCAGCTTGGCCTTGGGGGCCAACGTCCTGACTTTC. Translated: CASSLALGANVLTF. Based on the CDR3 plus reference TRBV7-9 and TRBJ2-6, the full variable domain is DTGVSQNPRHKITKRGQNVTFRCDPISEHNRLYWYRQTLGQGPEFLTYFQNEAQLEKSRLLSDRFSAERPKGSFSTLEIQRTEQGDSAMYLCASSLALGANVLTFGAGSRLTVL.

The chain links TRBV10-2 to TRBJ2-5, with D unresolved. Germline CDR1 and CDR2: WSHSY and SAAADI. The CDR3 runs 12 residues. With 6 bases removed from V and 4 bases from J, the gap between germline ends came to 9 bases. The CDR3 DNA is TGCGCCAGCAGGACCAGAGGAGAGACCCAGTACTTC. It codes for CASRTRGETQYF.

This clone was counted many times. This sample also contains other DNA sequences that code for the same CDR3. The chain couples TRBV5-1 to TRBJ2-7; D is perhaps TRBD2 (6 bases). Germline V lookup: CDR1 SGHRS, CDR2 YFSETQ. V lost 0 bases and J lost 7, with 20 bases in between. This CDR3 is built from 16 residues. CDR3 coding DNA: TGCGCCAGCAGCTTGGTGGCGGGATCTACTATGGGGGAGCAGTACTTC. Amino acid sequence: CASSLVAGSTMGEQYF.

This rearrangement joins TRBV4-2 to TRBJ2-5; weak D call: TRBD2 (7 bases). The J call is doubtful: the DNA matches TRBJ2-7 better. The CDR3 runs to 14 residues. Germline-derived CDR1 and CDR2 are LGHNA and YNFKEQ. CDR3 residues: CASSQGGGGYEQYF. In DNA, the CDR3 is TGTGCCAGCAGCCAAGGGGGGGGCGGCTACGAGCAGTACTTC.

V usage is TRBV5-8 and J usage is TRBJ1-1, with D unclear. Looked up from germline, CDR1 is SGHTS and CDR2 is YDEGEE. This CDR3 is 14 amino acids long. Trimming took 3 bases from V and 0 from J, leaving 9 bases between them. The CDR3 DNA reads as TGTGCCAGCAGCTGGTTCGGGATGAACACTGAAGCTTTCTTT. Translating gives CASSWFGMNTEAFF.

With respect to this clone: The same CDR3 arises from other DNA sequences in this sample as well. This chain joins TRBV7-9 and TRBJ1-1; D may be TRBD1 (6 bases). In germline, CDR1 is SEHNR, CDR2 FQNEAQ (reference sequence). Trimming left V 1 base short and J 2 bases short, with 8 bases between. CDR3 length: 14 residues. The DNA for the CDR3 is TGTGCCAGCAGCTTAGGGGGGCTTAACACTGAAGCTTTCTTT. This translates into CASSLGGLNTEAFF.

This clone came up a few times. The chain employs TRBV10-3 and TRBJ2-7; 7 bases line up with TRBD2. CDR1 ENHRY and CDR2 SYGVKD come from the germline V gene. The CDR3 runs to 15 residues. With 2 bases clipped from V and 3 bases from J, the junction kept 7 bases outside the gene matches. The CDR3 region is CAISEIRGGGYEQYF. For the CDR3, the DNA is TGTGCCATCAGTGAGATTAGGGGCGGGGGCTACGAGCAGTACTTC.

The rearrangement uses TRBV7-9 and TRBJ2-7; D might be TRBD2 (5 bases). The CDR3 sequence is 13 residues long. Germline V CDR1 and CDR2: SEHNR, FQNEAQ (reference sequence). V lost 2 bases and J 4 bases, leaving 9 bases between the germline ends. The CDR3 DNA reads as TGTGCCAGCAGCTTATCGGGGTTATACGAGCAGTACTTC. The encoded protein is CASSLSGLYEQYF.

The chain has TRBV19 and TRBJ1-5, with TRBD1 as a possible D gene (5 bases). V dropped 5 bases and J dropped 1 base, with 9 bases sitting between them. The CDR3 has 14 amino acids. The germline V gene has CDR1 LNHDA and CDR2 SQIVND (reference sequence). The CDR3 region has the DNA TGTGCCAGTAGTCTGAGGACAAGCAATCAGCCCCAGCATTTT. Amino acids: CASSLRTSNQPQHF.

The chain carries TRBV30 and TRBJ1-5; D gene unclear. The length of the CDR3 is 13 residues. V lost 1 base and J 7 bases, leaving 11 bases between the germline ends. The V gene's germline CDR1 is GTSNPN and CDR2 SVGIG (reference sequence). The CDR3 region has the DNA TGTGCCTGGAGTGCGGACCTTTACCAGCCCCAGCATTTT. It is translated as CAWSADLYQPQHF. The whole variable domain, remainder taken from reference TRBV30 and TRBJ1-5, is SQTIHQWPATLVQPVGSPLSLECTVEGTSNPNLYWYRQAAGRGLQLLFYSVGIGQISSEVPQNLSASRPQDRQFILSSKKLLLSDSGFYLCAWSADLYQPQHFGDGTRLSIL.